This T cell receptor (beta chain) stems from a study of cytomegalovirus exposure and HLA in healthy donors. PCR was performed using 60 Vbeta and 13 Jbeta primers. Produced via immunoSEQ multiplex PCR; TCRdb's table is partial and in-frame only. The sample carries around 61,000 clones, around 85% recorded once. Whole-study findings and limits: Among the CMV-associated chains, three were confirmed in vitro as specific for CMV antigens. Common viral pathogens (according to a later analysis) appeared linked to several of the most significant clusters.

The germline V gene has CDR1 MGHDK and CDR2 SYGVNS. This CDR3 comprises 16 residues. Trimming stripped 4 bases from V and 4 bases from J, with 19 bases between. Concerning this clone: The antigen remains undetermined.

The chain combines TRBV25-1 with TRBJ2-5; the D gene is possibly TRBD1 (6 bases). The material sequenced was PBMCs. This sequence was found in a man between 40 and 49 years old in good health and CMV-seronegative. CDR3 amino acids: CASSADLDSSTETQYF. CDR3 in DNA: TGTGCCAGCAGTGCGGACCTGGACAGTTCAACAGAGACCCAGTACTTC. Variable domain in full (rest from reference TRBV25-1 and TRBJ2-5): EADIYQTPRYLVIGTGKKITLECSQTMGHDKMYWYQQDPGMELHLIHYSYGVNSTEKGDLSSESTVSRIRTEHFPLTLESARPSHTSQYLCASSADLDSSTETQYFGPGTRLLVL.